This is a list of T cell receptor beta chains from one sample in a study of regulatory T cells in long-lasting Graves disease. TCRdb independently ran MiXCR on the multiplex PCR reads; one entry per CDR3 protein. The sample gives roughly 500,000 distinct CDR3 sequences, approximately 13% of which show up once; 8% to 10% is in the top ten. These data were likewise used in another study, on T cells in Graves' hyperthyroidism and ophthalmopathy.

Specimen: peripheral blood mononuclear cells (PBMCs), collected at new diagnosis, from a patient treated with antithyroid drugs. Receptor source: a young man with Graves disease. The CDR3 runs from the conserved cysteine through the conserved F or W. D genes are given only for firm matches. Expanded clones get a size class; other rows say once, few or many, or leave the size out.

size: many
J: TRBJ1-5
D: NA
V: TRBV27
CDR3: CASSPGTRAPPQHF
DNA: TGTGCCAGCAGTCCCGGGACAAGGGCACCGCCCCAGCATTTT

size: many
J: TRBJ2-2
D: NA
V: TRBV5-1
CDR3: CASRTAGRANTGELFF
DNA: TGCGCCAGTCGAACCGCCGGTCGGGCGAACACCGGGGAGCTGTTTTTT

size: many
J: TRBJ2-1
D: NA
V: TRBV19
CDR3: CASSRALGPYNEQFF
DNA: TGTGCCAGTAGTAGAGCCCTAGGCCCCTACAATGAGCAGTTCTTC

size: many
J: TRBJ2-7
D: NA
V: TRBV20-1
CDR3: CSAPRQGGYEQYF
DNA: TGCAGTGCACCCCGACAGGGAGGGTACGAGCAGTACTTC

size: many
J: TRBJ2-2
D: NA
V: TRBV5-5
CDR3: CASSFFPYRTGELFF
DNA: TGTGCCAGCAGCTTTTTTCCGTACCGCACCGGGGAGCTGTTTTTT

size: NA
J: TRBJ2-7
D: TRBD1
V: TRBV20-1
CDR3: CSATDRGHEQYF
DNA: TGCAGTGCTACGGACAGGGGACACGAGCAGTACTTC

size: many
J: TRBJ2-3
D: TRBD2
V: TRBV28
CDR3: CASSLGAGGVRGTQYF
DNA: TGTGCCAGCAGTTTGGGTGCGGGAGGGGTCCGGGGTACGCAGTATTTT

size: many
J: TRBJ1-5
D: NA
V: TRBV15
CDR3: CATSRVGGVDNQPQHF
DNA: TGTGCCACCAGCAGAGTCGGAGGGGTAGACAATCAGCCCCAGCATTTT

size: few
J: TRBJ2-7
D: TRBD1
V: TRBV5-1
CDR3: CASSPVGQGVDEQYF
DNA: TGCGCCAGCAGCCCGGTTGGCCAGGGGGTCGACGAGCAGTACTTC

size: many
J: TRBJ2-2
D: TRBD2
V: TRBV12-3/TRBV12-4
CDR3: CASSSIAGVGTGELFF
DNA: TGTGCCAGCAGTTCCATAGCGGGAGTAGGTACCGGGGAGCTGTTTTTT

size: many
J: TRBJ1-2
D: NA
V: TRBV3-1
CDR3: CASSPVLRPNNYGYTF
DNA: TGTGCCAGCAGCCCAGTATTGCGGCCGAATAACTATGGCTACACCTTC

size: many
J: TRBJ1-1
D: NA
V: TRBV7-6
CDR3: CASSPAAGEAFF
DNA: TGTGCCAGCAGCCCCGCGGCGGGTGAAGCTTTCTTT

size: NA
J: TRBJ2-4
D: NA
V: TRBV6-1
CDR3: CASRGARGEKNIQYF
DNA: TGTGCCAGCAGGGGGGCCAGGGGGGAGAAAAACATTCAGTACTTC

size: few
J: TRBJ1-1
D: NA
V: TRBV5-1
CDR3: CASSLEGSNTEAFF
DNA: TGCGCCAGCAGCTTGGAAGGATCGAACACTGAAGCTTTCTTT

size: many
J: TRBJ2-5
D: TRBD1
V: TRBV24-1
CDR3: CATSASGGAKTQYF
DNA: TGTGCCACCAGTGCGTCAGGGGGCGCGAAGACCCAGTACTTC

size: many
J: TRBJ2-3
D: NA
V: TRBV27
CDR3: CASSSGPVPDTQYF
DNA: TGTGCCAGCAGTTCCGGACCAGTGCCAGATACGCAGTATTTT

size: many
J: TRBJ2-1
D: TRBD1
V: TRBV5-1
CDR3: CASSPDRLNEQFF
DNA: TGCGCCAGCAGCCCGGACAGGTTGAATGAGCAGTTCTTC

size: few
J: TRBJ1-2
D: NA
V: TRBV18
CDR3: CASSPTGQRYGYTF
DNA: TGTGCCAGCTCACCGACCGGACAGCGCTATGGCTACACCTTC

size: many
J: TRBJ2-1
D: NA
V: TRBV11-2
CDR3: CASSLVGGDEQFF
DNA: TGTGCCAGCAGCTTAGTTGGTGGGGATGAGCAGTTCTTC

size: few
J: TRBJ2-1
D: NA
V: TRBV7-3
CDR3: CASRTRGIGNEQFF
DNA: TGTGCCAGCAGGACTAGAGGGATCGGTAATGAGCAGTTCTTC

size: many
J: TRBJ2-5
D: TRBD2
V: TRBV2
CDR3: CASSGTSGRDETQYF
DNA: TGTGCCAGCAGTGGGACTAGCGGGAGAGATGAGACCCAGTACTTC

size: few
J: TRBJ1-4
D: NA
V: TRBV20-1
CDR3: CSAGPGTPREKLFF
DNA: TGCAGTGCTGGGCCCGGGACTCCGCGGGAAAAACTGTTTTTT

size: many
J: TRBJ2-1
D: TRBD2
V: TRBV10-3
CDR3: CAISLTSGRDEQFF
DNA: TGTGCCATCAGTCTGACTAGCGGGCGGGATGAGCAGTTCTTC

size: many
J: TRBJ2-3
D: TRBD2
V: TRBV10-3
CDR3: CAIRTGTSESDTQYF
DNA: TGTGCCATCAGAACCGGGACTAGCGAATCAGATACGCAGTATTTT

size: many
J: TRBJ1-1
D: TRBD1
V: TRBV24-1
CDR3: CATSALTGDTQDTEAFF
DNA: TGTGCCACCAGTGCACTCACAGGGGACACTCAGGACACTGAAGCTTTCTTT

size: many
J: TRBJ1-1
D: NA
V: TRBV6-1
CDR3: CASTLIQGEPSAFF
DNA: TGTGCCAGCACCTTAATTCAAGGAGAACCTTCTGCTTTCTTT

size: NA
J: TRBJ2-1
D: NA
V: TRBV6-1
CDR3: CASRPQGIEQFF
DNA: TGTGCCAGCAGACCACAGGGAATTGAGCAGTTCTTC

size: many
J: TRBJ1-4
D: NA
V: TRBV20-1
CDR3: CSARPGGVNEKLFF
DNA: TGCAGTGCAAGACCCGGGGGCGTTAATGAAAAACTGTTTTTT

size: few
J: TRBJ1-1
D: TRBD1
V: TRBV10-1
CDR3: CASSGTGVTEAFF
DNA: TGCGCCAGCAGCGGGACAGGGGTTACTGAAGCTTTCTTT

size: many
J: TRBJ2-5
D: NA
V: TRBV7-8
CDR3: CASSLTQTQYF
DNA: TGTGCCAGCAGCTTAACTCAGACCCAGTACTTC

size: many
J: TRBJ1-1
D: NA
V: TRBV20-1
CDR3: CSAISGYGEAFF
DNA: TGCAGTGCTATTTCGGGGTACGGTGAAGCTTTCTTT

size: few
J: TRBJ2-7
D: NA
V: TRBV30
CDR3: CAWSARSENEQYF
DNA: TGTGCCTGGAGTGCCAGGTCTGAGAACGAGCAGTACTTC

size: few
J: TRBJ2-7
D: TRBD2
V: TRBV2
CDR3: CAGLAGGSYEQYF
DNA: TGTGCCGGCCTAGCGGGAGGTTCCTACGAGCAGTACTTC

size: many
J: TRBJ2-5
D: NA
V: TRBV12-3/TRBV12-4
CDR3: CASSVGGGQETQYF
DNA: TGTGCCAGCAGTGTAGGGGGTGGCCAAGAGACCCAGTACTTC

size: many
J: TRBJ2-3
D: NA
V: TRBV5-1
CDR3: CASSYVRGYGTDTQYF
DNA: TGCGCCAGCAGCTACGTGAGAGGGTATGGGACAGATACGCAGTATTTT

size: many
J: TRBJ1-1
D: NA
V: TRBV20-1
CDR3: CSARENTEAFF
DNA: TGCAGTGCTAGGGAGAACACTGAAGCTTTCTTT

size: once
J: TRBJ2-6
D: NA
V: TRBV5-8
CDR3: CASSIGTDRANVLTF
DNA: TGTGCCAGCAGCATCGGGACGGATAGGGCCAACGTCCTGACTTTC

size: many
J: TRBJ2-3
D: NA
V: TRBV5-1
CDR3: CASSSGSDTQYF
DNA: TGCGCCAGCAGCTCGGGTTCCGATACGCAGTATTTT

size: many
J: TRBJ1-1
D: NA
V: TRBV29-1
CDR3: CSVEDSRGVTEAFF
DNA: TGCAGCGTTGAAGATTCGAGGGGAGTTACTGAAGCTTTCTTT

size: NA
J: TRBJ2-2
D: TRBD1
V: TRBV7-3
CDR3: CASSPDRGGRTGELFF
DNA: TGTGCCAGCAGCCCAGACAGGGGAGGTCGAACCGGGGAGCTGTTTTTT

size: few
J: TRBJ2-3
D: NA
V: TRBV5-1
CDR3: CASGEGPYTDTQYF
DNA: TGCGCCAGCGGTGAGGGGCCCTACACAGATACGCAGTATTTT

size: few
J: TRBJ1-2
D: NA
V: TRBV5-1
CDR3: CASSPDILNYGYTF
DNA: TGCGCCAGCAGCCCAGACATTTTAAACTATGGCTACACCTTC

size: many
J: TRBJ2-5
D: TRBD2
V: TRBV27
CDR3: CASSPLGLAGGETQYF
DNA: TGTGCCAGCAGTCCCCTGGGACTAGCGGGAGGAGAGACCCAGTACTTC

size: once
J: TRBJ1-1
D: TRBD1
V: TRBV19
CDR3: CASRSPDRETEAFF
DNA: TGTGCCAGTAGATCGCCGGACAGGGAGACTGAAGCTTTCTTT

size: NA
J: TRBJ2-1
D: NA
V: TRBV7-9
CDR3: CASSLRARTVAYNEQFF
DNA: TGTGCCAGCAGCCTACGAGCCCGGACTGTTGCCTACAATGAGCAGTTCTTC

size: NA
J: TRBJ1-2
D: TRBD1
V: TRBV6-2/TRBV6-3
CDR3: CASKGTENYGYTF
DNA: TGTGCCAGCAAAGGGACAGAGAACTATGGCTACACCTTC

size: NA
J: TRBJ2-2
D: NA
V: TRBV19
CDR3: CASKDGYTGELFF
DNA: TGTGCCAGTAAGGACGGCTACACCGGGGAGCTGTTTTTT

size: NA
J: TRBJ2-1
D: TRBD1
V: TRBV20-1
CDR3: CSARQGAGFDEQFF
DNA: TGCAGTGCTAGGCAGGGGGCAGGATTTGATGAGCAGTTCTTC

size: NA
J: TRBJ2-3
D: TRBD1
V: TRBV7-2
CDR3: CASSSGTGVRTDTQYF
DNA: TGTGCCAGCAGCTCAGGGACAGGGGTGAGGACAGATACGCAGTATTTT